This T cell receptor beta chain was found in a study of shared clonotypes between healthy human individuals. TCRdb's table, derived via immunoSEQ multiplex PCR, lists solely in-frame clones and lacks some. This table has approximately 470,000 clones, approximately 81% appearing once. This clone has a single count. Germline lookup yields CDR1 SGHTA and CDR2 FQGNSA. The CDR3 is 14 residues long. V gave up 4 bases and J gave up 7 bases; unmatched junction bases: 4. This clonotype originated in a woman aged 40-49 years in good health. Some clones in this sample may be carry-over from other donors' samples. The sequencing input was PBMCs. The chain recombines TRBV7-2 with TRBJ1-4; 9 bases match TRBD1. Here the CDR3 reads CASSSGQGGEKLFF. The CDR3 region has the DNA TGTGCCAGCAGCTCGGGACAGGGAGGTGAAAAACTGTTTTTT.